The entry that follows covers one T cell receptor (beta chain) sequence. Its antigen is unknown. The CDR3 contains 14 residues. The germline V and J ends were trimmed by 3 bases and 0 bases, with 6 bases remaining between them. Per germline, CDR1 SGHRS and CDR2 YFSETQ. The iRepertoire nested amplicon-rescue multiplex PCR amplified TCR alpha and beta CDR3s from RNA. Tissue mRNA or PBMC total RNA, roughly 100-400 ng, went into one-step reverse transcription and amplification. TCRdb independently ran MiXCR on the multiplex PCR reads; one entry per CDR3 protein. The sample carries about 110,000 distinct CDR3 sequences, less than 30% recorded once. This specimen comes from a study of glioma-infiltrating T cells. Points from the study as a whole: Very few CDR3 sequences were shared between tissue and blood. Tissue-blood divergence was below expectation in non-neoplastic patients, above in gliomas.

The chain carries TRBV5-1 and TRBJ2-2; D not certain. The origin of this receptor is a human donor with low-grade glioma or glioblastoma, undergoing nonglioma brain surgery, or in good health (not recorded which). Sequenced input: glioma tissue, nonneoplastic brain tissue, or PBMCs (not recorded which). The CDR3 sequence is CASSSDANTGELFF. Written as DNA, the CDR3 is TGCGCCAGCAGCTCGGACGCGAACACCGGGGAGCTGTTTTTT.